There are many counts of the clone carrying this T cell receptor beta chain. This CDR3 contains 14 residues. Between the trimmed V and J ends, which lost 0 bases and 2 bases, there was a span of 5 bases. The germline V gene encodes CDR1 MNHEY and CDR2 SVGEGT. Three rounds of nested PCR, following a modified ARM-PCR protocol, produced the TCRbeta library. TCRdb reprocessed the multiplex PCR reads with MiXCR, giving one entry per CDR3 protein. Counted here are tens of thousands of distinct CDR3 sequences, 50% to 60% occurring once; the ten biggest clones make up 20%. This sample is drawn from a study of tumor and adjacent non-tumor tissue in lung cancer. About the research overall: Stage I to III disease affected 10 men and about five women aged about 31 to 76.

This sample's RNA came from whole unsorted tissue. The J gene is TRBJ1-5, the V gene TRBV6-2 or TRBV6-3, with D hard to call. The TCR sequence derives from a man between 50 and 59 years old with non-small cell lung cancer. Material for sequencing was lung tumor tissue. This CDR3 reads CASSYSRGNQPQHF. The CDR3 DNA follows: TGTGCCAGCAGTTACTCAAGGGGCAATCAGCCCCAGCATTTT.